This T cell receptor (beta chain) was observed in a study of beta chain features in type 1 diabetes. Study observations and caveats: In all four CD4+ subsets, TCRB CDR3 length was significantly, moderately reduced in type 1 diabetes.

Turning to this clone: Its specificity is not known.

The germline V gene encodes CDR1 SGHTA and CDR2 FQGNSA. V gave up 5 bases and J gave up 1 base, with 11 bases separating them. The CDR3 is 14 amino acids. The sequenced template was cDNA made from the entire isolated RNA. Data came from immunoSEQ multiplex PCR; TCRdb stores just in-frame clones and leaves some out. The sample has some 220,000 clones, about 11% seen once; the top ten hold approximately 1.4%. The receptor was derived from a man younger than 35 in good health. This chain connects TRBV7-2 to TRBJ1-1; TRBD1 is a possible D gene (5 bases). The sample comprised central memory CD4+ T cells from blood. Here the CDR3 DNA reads TGTGCCAGCAGCCTCGGGACGGGGAACACTGAAGCTTTCTTT. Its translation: CASSLGTGNTEAFF.